The 17 T cell receptor beta chains reported below all come from one sample, sequenced in a study of CXCR3-negative and CXCR3-positive naive CD8 T cells. Carrying UMI labels, the TRB cDNA libraries were prepared through 5' RACE. No DNA is given; TCRdb re-called the 5' RACE reads and lists each CDR3 protein once. The sample table includes roughly 71,000 distinct CDR3 sequences. Specimen: naive CXCR3- CD8+ T cells from blood. This sample's subset: CD45RO-CCR7+CD27+CD95- naive CD8+ T cells lacking CXCR3 (TNR3-). Source of these receptors: a human donor in good health. Some clones in this sample may be carry-over from other donors' samples.

The rearrangement uses TRBV15 and TRBJ2-1; without DNA, the TCRdb call of TRBD2 cannot be checked. The germline CDR1 and CDR2 sequences are LNHNV and YYDKDF (reference sequence). CDR3 size: 13 residues. CDR3 sequence: CATSSERNSQQFF.

The chain has TRBV21-1 and TRBJ2-7; the TCRdb call, TRBD1, lacks DNA for checking. TRBV21-1 is termed a pseudogene. There are 11 residues in the CDR3. CDR3 loop: CASNSQDRQYF.

The J gene is TRBJ1-1, the V gene TRBV12-3 or TRBV12-4; TCRdb proposes TRBD1, but this gene call is untestable without DNA. The CDR3 runs to 14 residues. CDR3: CASSLGLRDTEAFF.

The rearrangement links TRBV20-1 to TRBJ2-2; the D gene TCRdb calls, TRBD2, cannot be checked with no DNA. Germline V gives CDR1 DFQATT, CDR2 SNEGSKA (reference sequence). This CDR3 has 17 amino acids. The chain's CDR3 is CSANGLAGTANTGELFF.

V is TRBV29-1 and J is TRBJ2-1. The germline V gene has CDR1 SQVTM and CDR2 ANQGSEA. This CDR3 spans 15 amino acids. This CDR3 reads CSVESITSSYNEQFF.

V gene TRBV7-6 combines with J gene TRBJ2-1; TCRdb's D gene call, TRBD2, goes unchecked for lack of DNA. Germline CDR1 is SGHVS and CDR2 is FNYEAQ. The CDR3 contains 15 residues. CDR3 amino acids: CASSQTSAKDNEQFF.

This rearrangement joins TRBV28 to TRBJ2-2; TCRdb returns TRBD1, unconfirmable since there is no DNA. In germline, CDR1 is MDHEN, CDR2 SYDVKM. This CDR3 is built from 16 residues. The CDR3 sequence: CASSPEQGARTGELFF.

The chain has TRBV6-4 and TRBJ1-2; TCRdb outputs TRBD1, but without DNA this stays unchecked. Germline loops: CDR1 MRHNA, CDR2 SNTAGT. This CDR3 is 18 amino acids long. CDR3 protein: CASSDGSGGAETNYGYTF.

This rearrangement joins TRBV28 to TRBJ1-2. This CDR3 spans 14 amino acids. Germline V gene lookup returns CDR1 MDHEN and CDR2 SYDVKM. The CDR3 protein is CASRTTASGGGYTF.

The chain couples TRBV12-3 or TRBV12-4 to TRBJ2-1; the D call of TRBD2 rests on TCRdb alone, since no DNA is present to check it. The CDR3 spans 17 residues. CDR3 region: CASSPPPGTRDYNEQFF.

The chain is built from TRBV2 and TRBJ2-6; without DNA, the TCRdb call of TRBD1 cannot be checked. The CDR3 is made up of 18 amino acids. The germline CDR1 and CDR2 sequences are SNHLY and FYNNEI. CDR3 sequence: CASSETLLQVSGANVLTF.

Here the CDR3 reads CASSLREGGTDTQYF. V is TRBV7-9 and J is TRBJ2-3; no DNA is available, so the TRBD2 call from TCRdb remains unchecked. Germline-derived CDR1 and CDR2 are SEHNR and FQNEAQ (reference sequence). CDR3 length: 15 amino acids.

The J gene is TRBJ2-1, the V gene TRBV5-6; TCRdb selects TRBD2, and the lack of DNA leaves this call unchecked. This CDR3 has 17 amino acids. Germline values: CDR1 SGHDT, CDR2 YYEEEE. CDR3 region: CASSLGWSSGRTNEQFF. Together with reference TRBV5-6 and TRBJ2-1, the CDR3 gives the full variable domain: DAGVTQSPTHLIKTRGQQVTLRCSPKSGHDTVSWYQQALGQGPQFIFQYYEEEERQRGNFPDRFSGHQFPNYSSELNVNALLLGDSALYLCASSLGWSSGRTNEQFFGPGTRLTVL.

The chain carries TRBV3-1 and TRBJ2-6. The V gene's germline CDR1 is LGHDT and CDR2 YNNKEL (reference sequence). This CDR3 is built from 16 residues. CDR3 loop: CASSQDPGSGANVLTF.

The chain carries TRBV9 and TRBJ1-1. There are 15 residues in the CDR3. Per the germline V gene, CDR1 is SGDLS and CDR2 is YYNGEE. CDR3 amino acids: CASSVAGLMNTEAFF.

This rearrangement joins TRBV28 to TRBJ2-5; TCRdb names TRBD1, which stays unverified in the absence of DNA. This CDR3 spans 16 amino acids. Germline V CDR1 and CDR2: MDHEN, SYDVKM. The CDR3 sequence: CASSFLTTGSQETQYF.

The chain has TRBV6-4 and TRBJ2-7; no DNA is available, so the TRBD1 call from TCRdb remains unchecked. There are 20 residues in the CDR3. The germline V gene has CDR1 MRHNA and CDR2 SNTAGT. The CDR3 here is CASSDPAGMDEEESTYEQYF.